The clone carrying this T cell receptor (beta chain) was counted a few times. A read error may be the cause here, since a much bigger clone is one base away. This CDR3 is missing its conserved last phenylalanine or tryptophan, likely due to a read error. Thyroid surgery had not been preceded by any treatment in any patient. The sample comes from a study of metastatic and nonmetastatic thyroid tumors. The germline gives CDR1 SGHNT, CDR2 YENEEA. The CDR3 covers 11 residues. V lost 9 bases and J lost 0, with 6 bases in between. With MiXCR, TCRdb reprocessed the PCR reads. The profile shows approximately 65,000 clones, approximately 4.1% of them singletons.

The source of this sequence is a female donor with papillary thyroid cancer or a benign thyroid nodule (not recorded which). Some clones in this sample may be carry-over from other donors' samples. This chain joins TRBV11-3 and TRBJ2-7; D remains ambiguous. Sequenced: blood. The CDR3 here is CARLNSYEQYL. CDR3 DNA sequence: TGTGCCAGGCTTAACTCCTACGAGCAGTACCTC.